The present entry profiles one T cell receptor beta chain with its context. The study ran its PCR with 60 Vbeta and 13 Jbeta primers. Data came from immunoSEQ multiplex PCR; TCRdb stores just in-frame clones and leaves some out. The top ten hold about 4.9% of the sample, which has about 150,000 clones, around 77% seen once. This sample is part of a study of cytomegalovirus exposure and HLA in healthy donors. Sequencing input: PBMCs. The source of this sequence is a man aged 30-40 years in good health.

CDR3 coding DNA: TGTGCCAGCAGCTTTGGAGCGGGAGGGCTGGGAGATACGCAGTATTTT. It codes for CASSFGAGGLGDTQYF. V gene TRBV7-3 combines with J gene TRBJ2-3, with TRBD2 identical over 10 bases. V lost 3 bases, J lost 5 bases, and 8 bases stayed unmatched. The CDR3 is 16 amino acids. Germline values: CDR1 SGHTA, CDR2 FQGTGA.